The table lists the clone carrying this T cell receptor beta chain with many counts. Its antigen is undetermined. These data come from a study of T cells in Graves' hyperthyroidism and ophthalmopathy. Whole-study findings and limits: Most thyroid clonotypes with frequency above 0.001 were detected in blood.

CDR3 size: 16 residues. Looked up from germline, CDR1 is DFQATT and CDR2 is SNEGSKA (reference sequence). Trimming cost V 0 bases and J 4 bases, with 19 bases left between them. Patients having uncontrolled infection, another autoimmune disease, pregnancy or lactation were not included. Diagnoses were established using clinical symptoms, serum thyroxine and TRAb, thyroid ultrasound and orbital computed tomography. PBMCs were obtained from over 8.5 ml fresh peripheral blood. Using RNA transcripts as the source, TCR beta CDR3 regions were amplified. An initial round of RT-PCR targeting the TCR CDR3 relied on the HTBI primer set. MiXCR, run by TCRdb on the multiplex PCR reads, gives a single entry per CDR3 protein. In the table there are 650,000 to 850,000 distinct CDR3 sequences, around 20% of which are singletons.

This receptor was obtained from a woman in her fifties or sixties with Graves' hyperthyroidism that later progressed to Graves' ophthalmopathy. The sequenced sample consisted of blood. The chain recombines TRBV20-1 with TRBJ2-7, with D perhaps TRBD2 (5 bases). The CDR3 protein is CSARDFAAAAIYEQYF. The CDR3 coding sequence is TGCAGTGCTAGAGATTTTGCAGCGGCCGCCATTTACGAGCAGTACTTC.